These 7 T cell receptor beta chains were sequenced from one sample in a study of early stage breast cancer tumors. Clones were sequenced by immunoSEQ multiplex PCR, and TCRdb holds only the in-frame ones, with some missing. The data show 25,000 to 30,000 clones, with roughly four fifths seen just once and roughly 10% held by the top ten. Sequences were obtained from blood. Receptors were obtained from a person aged 50-59 years with breast cancer.

The V and J genes are TRBV4-1 and TRBJ1-2; D remains ambiguous. Looked up from germline, CDR1 is MGHRA and CDR2 is YSYEKL. The CDR3 covers 14 residues. The V end lost 3 bases, the J end lost 1 base, and 9 bases lay between the germline ends. CDR3 nucleotides: TGCGCCAGCAGCCAGGCCGACGGTAACTATGGCTACACCTTC. Amino acid sequence: CASSQADGNYGYTF.

This chain connects TRBV16 to TRBJ1-2; maybe TRBD1 (5 bases). Germline V CDR1 and CDR2: KGHSY, FQNENV. The CDR3 spans 14 residues. V was pared by 6 bases and J by 5 bases, with 16 bases between. Here the CDR3 DNA reads TGTGCCAGCAGTACAGGTTCCGGGGTTTATGGCTACACCTTC. Its translation is CASSTGSGVYGYTF.

The V call is TRBV10-2, the J call TRBJ2-7, with D maybe TRBD1 (6 bases). CDR3 length: 15 residues. Germline CDR1 and CDR2: WSHSY and SAAADI. V was clipped by 8 bases and J by 2 bases, with 19 bases between them. CDR3 coding DNA: TGCGCCAGCCAATCGACAGGCGCAAGCACCTACGAGCAGTACTTC. Translated: CASQSTGASTYEQYF.

V and J are TRBV4-1 and TRBJ2-1, with D perhaps TRBD1 or TRBD2 (5 bases each). There are 12 residues in the CDR3. Germline V gives CDR1 MGHRA, CDR2 YSYEKL. Between the trimmed V and J ends, which lost 6 bases and 8 bases, there was a span of 11 bases. CDR3 loop: CASRGVTDEQFF. As DNA, the CDR3 is TGCGCCAGCAGGGGGGTCACGGATGAGCAGTTCTTC.

This clone was detected only once. This sequence joins TRBV28 and TRBJ2-1; 16 nucleotides match TRBD2. Germline V gives CDR1 MDHEN, CDR2 SYDVKM. The CDR3 extends over 19 amino acids. The ends lost 7 bases at V and 1 base at J; junction bases unmatched: 10. The CDR3 is CASNPFGTSGGASYNEQFF. The CDR3 nucleotides read TGTGCCAGCAACCCATTTGGGACTAGCGGGGGGGCATCCTACAATGAGCAGTTCTTC. The complete variable domain, with remaining parts taken from reference TRBV28 and TRBJ2-1, reads DVKVTQSSRYLVKRTGEKVFLECVQDMDHENMFWYRQDPGLGLRLIYFSYDVKMKEKGDIPEGYSVSREKKERFSLILESASTNQTSMYLCASNPFGTSGGASYNEQFFGPGTRLTVL.

The chain has TRBV28 and TRBJ1-3; D not certain. The ends were cut back, 1 base at V and 0 bases at J, with 1 base in the middle. The CDR3 is 13 amino acids. Germline CDR1 reads MDHEN; CDR2 reads SYDVKM. The CDR3 is CASSLFSGNTIYF. The CDR3 nucleotides are TGTGCCAGCAGTTTATTCTCTGGAAACACCATATATTTT.

The chain recombines TRBV18 with TRBJ1-6; 10 positions agree with TRBD1. This CDR3 comprises 15 residues. The V and J ends lost 3 bases and 7 bases, in that order; junction bases with no gene match: 3. Germline V CDR1 and CDR2: KGHSH, LQKENI. The CDR3 nucleotides read TGTGCCAGCTCACCTGGGACAGGGGTGAATTCACCCCTCCACTTT. Residues: CASSPGTGVNSPLHF.